The clone carrying this T cell receptor (beta chain) was detected only once. Its antigen remains unknown. The data derive from a study of T cell clones after liver transplantation. Study at large: Timepoints were pre-transplant, pre-withdrawal, and after withdrawal was completed or failed. Study-wide points: A significant post-transplant drop in circulating graft-donor-reactive CD4 TCRbeta sequences occurred in most of the 8 subjects. Post-transplant time points were not standardized, so conclusions are preliminary.

Trimming shortened V by 2 bases and J by 3 bases, and 8 bases separated the two germline ends. In germline, CDR1 is MNHEY, CDR2 SVGAGI. This CDR3 region has 13 residues. Thawed unstimulated PBMCs were FACS-sorted by CD3, CD4 and CD8 into two populations. Clones were sequenced by immunoSEQ multiplex PCR, and TCRdb holds only the in-frame ones, with some missing. Of 50,000 or so clones in the sample, 70% to 90% were seen once. The sample was CD8+ T cells from blood, taken 12 months after liver transplant. This sequence joins TRBV6-5 and TRBJ2-7, with D possibly TRBD2 on 5 matching bases. The receptor was isolated from a human patient who received a liver transplant. Some of these T cells may belong to the graft donor. The CDR3 here is CASSYPGSYEQYF. As DNA, the CDR3 is TGTGCCAGCAGTTACCCGGGAAGCTACGAGCAGTACTTC.